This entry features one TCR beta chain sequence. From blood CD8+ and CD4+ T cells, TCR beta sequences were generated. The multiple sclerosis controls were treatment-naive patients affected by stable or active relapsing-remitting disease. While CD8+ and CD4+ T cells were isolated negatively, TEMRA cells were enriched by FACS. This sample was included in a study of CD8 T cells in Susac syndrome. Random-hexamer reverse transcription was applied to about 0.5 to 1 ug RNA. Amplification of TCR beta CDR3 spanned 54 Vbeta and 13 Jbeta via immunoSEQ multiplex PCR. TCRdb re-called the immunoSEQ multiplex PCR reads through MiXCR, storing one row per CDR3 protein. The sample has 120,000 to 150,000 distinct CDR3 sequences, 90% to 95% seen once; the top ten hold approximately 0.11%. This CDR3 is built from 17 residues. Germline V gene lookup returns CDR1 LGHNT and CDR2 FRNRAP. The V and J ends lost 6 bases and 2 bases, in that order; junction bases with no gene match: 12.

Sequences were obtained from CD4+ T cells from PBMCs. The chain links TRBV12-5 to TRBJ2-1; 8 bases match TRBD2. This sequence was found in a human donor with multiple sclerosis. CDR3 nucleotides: TGTGCTAGTGGCAACAACGCGGGGGGCATACCCTACAATGAGCAGTTCTTC. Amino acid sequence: CASGNNAGGIPYNEQFF.